These 32 T cell receptor beta chains were sequenced from one sample in a study of blood T cell repertoires in COVID-19. Some clones are missing from TCRdb's copy, which holds only in-frame ones; the method was immunoSEQ multiplex PCR. Among roughly 250,000 clones listed, 84% were seen once. What was sequenced was peripheral blood. Every receptor here comes from a man aged 50 or older with active or convalescent COVID-19.

The V gene is TRBV19, the J gene TRBJ1-2, with D possibly TRBD1 on 6 matching bases. Trimming pared 4 bases from V and 2 bases from J, leaving 23 bases between. Germline lookup yields CDR1 LNHDA and CDR2 SQIVND (reference sequence). This CDR3 spans 18 amino acids. CDR3 bases: TGTGCCAGTAGTACCTCTGTCCCTCGGGGGGCGCTGAACTATGGCTACACCTTC. Translation gives CASSTSVPRGALNYGYTF.

This clone was seen a few times. This rearrangement joins TRBV5-5 to TRBJ2-7; 9 positions match TRBD1. The CDR3 is 14 amino acids. V was clipped by 4 bases and J by 4 bases; unmatched bases: 6. Germline V gene lookup returns CDR1 SGHKS and CDR2 YYEKEE (reference sequence). The DNA for the CDR3 is TGTGCCAGCAGCCCAGGACAGGGGCGGTACGAGCAGTACTTC. Its protein is CASSPGQGRYEQYF. The full variable domain, in which reference TRBV5-5 and TRBJ2-7 provide the parts outside the CDR3, is DAGVTQSPTHLIKTRGQQVTLRCSPISGHKSVSWYQQVLGQGPQFIFQYYEKEERGRGNFPDRFSARQFPNYSSELNVNALLLGDSALYLCASSPGQGRYEQYFGPGTRLTVT.

The chain links TRBV19 to TRBJ1-2; 7 positions match TRBD1. Germline CDR1 LNHDA, CDR2 SQIVND (reference sequence). V lost 5 bases and J lost 3; bases outside the gene matches: 6. The CDR3 is 14 amino acids. The CDR3 spells CASSATGWDYGYTF. The CDR3 DNA is TGTGCCAGTAGTGCGACAGGGTGGGACTATGGCTACACCTTC.

The V gene is TRBV5-1, the J gene TRBJ2-3, with 9 bases matching TRBD2. Losses at the gene ends were 0 bases for V and 5 bases for J; bases not matched to a gene: 7. The CDR3 loop spans 16 amino acids. Germline loops: CDR1 SGHRS, CDR2 YFSETQ. The CDR3 region is CASSLEGASGVDTQYF. DNA of the CDR3: TGCGCCAGCAGCTTGGAGGGGGCTAGCGGGGTAGATACGCAGTATTTT.

The chain uses TRBV3-1 (or the pseudogene TRBV3-2) and TRBJ1-2; D gene unclear. V lost 0 bases to trimming and J lost 8 bases, with 16 bases between them. The CDR3 is made up of 15 amino acids. Germline V gives CDR1 LGHDT, CDR2 YNNKEL (reference sequence). CDR3 DNA: TGTGCCAGCAGCCAAGACCCGGAGCCAAGAGGGGGCTACACCTTC. This translates into CASSQDPEPRGGYTF.

V gene TRBV2 combines with J gene TRBJ2-7; 10 nucleotides agree with TRBD1. Germline V gene data show CDR1 as SNHLY and CDR2 as FYNNEI. The CDR3 is 14 amino acids. V lost 7 bases to trimming and J lost 3 bases; unmatched junction nucleotides: 6. The CDR3 DNA sequence: TGTGCCAGCACCCCGACAGGGGGCGTCTACGAGCAGTACTTC. Translating it yields CASTPTGGVYEQYF.

The V call is TRBV11-3, the J call TRBJ2-2; D not certain. The CDR3 covers 19 residues. Trimming left V 5 bases short and J 6 bases short, with 28 bases between. CDR1 is SGHNT, CDR2 YENEEA, per germline. The CDR3 is CASSPQRWLGSSGAGELFF. The CDR3 coding sequence is TGTGCCAGCAGCCCCCAGCGATGGCTCGGGTCAAGTGGCGCCGGGGAGCTGTTTTTT.

The V call is TRBV6-2 or TRBV6-3, the J call TRBJ2-5, with 11 nucleotides matching TRBD2. Trimming at V came to 2 bases and at J to 2 bases, leaving 7 bases not matched to a gene. The germline gives CDR1 MNHEY, CDR2 SVGEGT. There are 17 residues in the CDR3. CDR3 DNA: TGTGCCAGCAGTTACGGTCTAGCGGGGGGAATTCAAGAGACCCAGTACTTC. Encoded protein: CASSYGLAGGIQETQYF.

J is TRBJ2-1 and V is TRBV7-3, with 9 bases fitting TRBD1. V shed 3 bases and J 2 bases; nucleotides not matched to a gene: 2. CDR1 is SGHTA and CDR2 is FQGTGA in the germline V gene. This CDR3 has 15 residues. This chain's CDR3 is CASSFGTGPYNEQFF. In DNA form, the CDR3 reads TGTGCCAGCAGCTTCGGGACAGGGCCCTACAATGAGCAGTTCTTC.

CDR3 amino acids: CASTQNPAPLHF. The CDR3 coding sequence is TGTGCCAGCACCCAGAACCCAGCACCCCTCCACTTT. The chain recombines TRBV12-3 or TRBV12-4 with TRBJ1-6; no definite D call. This CDR3 contains 12 residues. The V end lost 7 bases, the J end lost 11 bases, and 12 bases lay between the germline ends.

This clone appeared many times. V usage is TRBV19 and J usage is TRBJ2-5; 7 bases map to TRBD1. Germline CDR1 reads LNHDA; CDR2 reads SQIVND (reference sequence). Germline trimming cut 5 bases from V and 1 base from J; bases unmatched to any gene: 4. CDR3 length: 14 residues. CDR3 nucleotides: TGTGCCAGTAGTCCAGGGGGTCTCCAAGAGACCCAGTACTTC. This translates into CASSPGGLQETQYF.

This clone has just one count. The chain has TRBV5-1 and TRBJ1-6, with 7 bases aligning to TRBD1. CDR1 SGHRS and CDR2 YFSETQ come from the germline V gene. The CDR3 is 14 amino acids. With 5 bases clipped from V and 7 bases from J, the junction kept 6 bases outside the gene matches. In DNA, the CDR3 is TGCGCCAGCAGATGGACAGGAGAGAATTCACCCCTCCACTTT. As protein: CASRWTGENSPLHF.

The rearrangement links TRBV6-2 or TRBV6-3 to TRBJ1-5; D not certain. Between the trimmed V and J ends, which lost 3 bases and 9 bases, there was a span of 9 bases. CDR3 length equals 12 residues. Germline CDR1 and CDR2: MNHEY and SVGEGT. CDR3 in amino acids: CASSYAARPQHF. The CDR3 nucleotides are TGTGCCAGCAGTTATGCGGCGAGGCCCCAGCATTTT.

J is TRBJ1-1 and V is TRBV5-4; 11 nucleotides match TRBD1. With 0 bases clipped from V and 4 bases from J, the junction kept 5 bases outside the gene matches. Per the germline V gene, CDR1 is SGHNT and CDR2 is YYREEE (reference sequence). CDR3 length: 16 residues. CDR3 in amino acids: CASSLGDRGTLTEAFF. For the CDR3, the DNA is TGTGCCAGCAGCTTGGGGGACAGGGGGACGCTCACTGAAGCTTTCTTT.

This rearrangement joins TRBV7-2 to TRBJ2-7; 10 positions match TRBD2. The CDR3 totals 18 residues. The V gene's germline CDR1 is SGHTA and CDR2 FQGNSA. The trim removed 1 base at V and 2 bases at J, leaving 11 bases unmatched. The CDR3 DNA follows: TGTGCCAGCAGCTTAGGTAGTAGCGGGGGGCAGGTGGCCTACGAGCAGTACTTC. The encoded protein is CASSLGSSGGQVAYEQYF.

The genes are TRBV19 and TRBJ1-2; TRBD1 agrees at 7 bases. Germline V gene data show CDR1 as LNHDA and CDR2 as SQIVND (reference sequence). V shed 5 bases and J 0 bases; nucleotides not matched to a gene: 9. The CDR3 runs 16 residues. The chain's CDR3 is CASSSTDRIANYGYTF. DNA of the CDR3: TGTGCCAGTAGTTCGACGGACAGGATCGCTAACTATGGCTACACCTTC.

The rearrangement joins TRBV4-2 to TRBJ2-2, with no clear D. V was shortened by 3 bases and J by 5 bases, with 19 bases between the two germline ends. The CDR3 covers 17 residues. Per germline, CDR1 LGHNA and CDR2 YNFKEQ. CDR3 protein: CASSQRKAETRTGELFF. CDR3 DNA sequence: TGTGCCAGCAGCCAGAGAAAGGCGGAGACTCGGACCGGGGAGCTGTTTTTT.

The chain employs TRBV7-2 and TRBJ1-2; no clear D. CDR1 and CDR2 from the germline V gene are SGHTA and FQGNSA. CDR3 length: 13 amino acids. V was shortened by 2 bases and J by 3 bases, with 7 bases between the two germline ends. CDR3 in amino acids: CASSLNQDYGYTF. The DNA for the CDR3 is TGTGCCAGCAGCTTAAACCAGGACTATGGCTACACCTTC.

V and J are TRBV27 and TRBJ2-7, with TRBD1 matching 9 bases. The V gene's germline CDR1 is MNHEY and CDR2 SMNVEV (reference sequence). Unmatched junction bases numbered 14, after V lost 5 bases and J lost 6 bases. This CDR3 comprises 16 residues. Written as DNA, the CDR3 is TGTGCCAGCAGTCCTAGGGACGGGACAGGGTCGAGCGAGCAGTACTTC. This encodes CASSPRDGTGSSEQYF.

This clone was detected only once. The chain combines TRBV6-6 with TRBJ1-2; the match to TRBD1 covers 7 bases. The ends lost 7 bases at V and 8 bases at J; junction bases unmatched: 13. Germline CDR1 and CDR2: MNHNY and SVGAGI (reference sequence). CDR3 size: 14 residues. The CDR3 reads CASTNKGASGGYTF. The CDR3 DNA sequence: TGTGCCAGCACGAATAAGGGGGCCTCGGGAGGCTACACCTTC.

The chain links TRBV6-5 to TRBJ1-1; 8 bases map to TRBD1. V lost 4 bases, J lost 6 bases, and 7 bases stayed unmatched. The CDR3 is 14 amino acids. Germline V gene sequence: CDR1 MNHEY, CDR2 SVGAGI. CDR3 DNA sequence: TGTGCCAGCAGTTTCGACAGGGGAGGATCTGAAGCTTTCTTT. It yields the protein CASSFDRGGSEAFF.

The chain is built from TRBV27 and TRBJ2-7, with 7 bases fitting TRBD2. V lost 3 bases and J lost 6; bases outside the gene matches: 5. Germline values: CDR1 MNHEY, CDR2 SMNVEV (reference sequence). The CDR3 extends over 13 amino acids. DNA for the CDR3: TGTGCCAGCAGTTTCGGAAGGGAGGGCGAGCAGTACTTC. Encoded protein: CASSFGREGEQYF.

J is TRBJ2-7 and V is TRBV4-1, with D maybe TRBD2 (6 bases). CDR1 MGHRA and CDR2 YSYEKL come from the germline V gene. The length of the CDR3 is 15 residues. V was trimmed by 2 bases and J by 4 bases, leaving 15 bases between them. CDR3 sequence (DNA): TGCGCCAGCAGCCAAAGGGGAGGTCTGGTTTACGAGCAGTACTTC. It specifies CASSQRGGLVYEQYF.

This sequence joins TRBV9 and TRBJ1-5; D remains ambiguous. Germline lookup yields CDR1 SGDLS and CDR2 YYNGEE. The V gene lost 5 bases and the J gene lost 4 bases, with 16 bases spanning the gap. The CDR3 has 15 amino acids. The CDR3 spells CASSRGDGGNQPQHF. In DNA form, the CDR3 reads TGTGCCAGCAGTCGCGGAGACGGTGGGAATCAGCCCCAGCATTTT.

The chain uses TRBV10-3 and TRBJ1-5; the D gene is possibly TRBD1 (5 bases). The V end was cut by 10 bases, the J end by 5 bases, with 15 bases between. Germline V lookup: CDR1 ENHRY, CDR2 SYGVKD. CDR3 length equals 13 residues. DNA of the CDR3: TGTGCCACCCGGGGGGGGGACGATCAGCCCCAGCATTTT. Residues: CATRGGDDQPQHF.

The CDR3, as DNA: TGTGCCAGCAGTAACGGACAGGGCATCGTCGAGCAGTACTTC. Translation gives CASSNGQGIVEQYF. V and J are TRBV9 and TRBJ2-7; 8 nucleotides align to TRBD1. This CDR3 spans 14 amino acids. CDR1 is SGDLS and CDR2 is YYNGEE in the germline V gene. With 5 bases clipped from V and 6 bases from J, the junction kept 10 bases outside the gene matches.

This rearrangement joins TRBV5-1 to TRBJ1-3, with D uncertain. The CDR3 spans 14 residues. Germline assignment: CDR1 SGHRS and CDR2 YFSETQ. The V end was cut by 6 bases, the J end by 0 bases, with 10 bases between. CDR3 in amino acids: CASTIGSSGNTIYF. The CDR3 DNA reads as TGCGCCAGCACCATCGGGAGCTCTGGAAACACCATATATTTT.

This sequence joins TRBV30 and TRBJ1-5; possible D gene TRBD1, 5 bases. Germline-derived CDR1 and CDR2 are GTSNPN and SVGIG (reference sequence). Deletions cut 4 bases from V and 4 bases from J, with 11 bases between. There are 13 residues in the CDR3. DNA for the CDR3: TGTGCCTGGACAGGCGGGGCGAATCAGCCCCAGCATTTT. Its protein product is CAWTGGANQPQHF.

About this clone itself: Other DNA variants within this sample encode the same CDR3. The chain links TRBV7-2 to TRBJ2-2, with a weak D call TRBD1 (6 bases). CDR1 is SGHTA, CDR2 FQGNSA, per germline. V was cut by 3 bases and J by 5 bases, with 7 bases left in between. The CDR3 runs 13 residues. CDR3 nucleotide sequence: TGTGCCAGCAGCTTCACAGGGACCGGGGAGCTGTTTTTT. Its translation is CASSFTGTGELFF.

The J gene is TRBJ2-3, the V gene TRBV28; 7 bases are shared with TRBD2. The CDR3 has 15 amino acids. With 5 bases clipped from V and 3 bases from J, the junction kept 8 bases outside the gene matches. Germline V CDR1 and CDR2: MDHEN, SYDVKM. CDR3: CASSTSWGGTDTQYF. CDR3 bases: TGTGCCAGCAGTACCTCTTGGGGAGGGACAGATACGCAGTATTTT.

The chain employs TRBV29-1 and TRBJ1-1, with TRBD1 as a possible D gene (5 bases). CDR1 SQVTM and CDR2 ANQGSEA come from the germline V gene. Trimming took 4 bases from V and 8 from J, leaving 14 bases between them. The CDR3 extends over 12 amino acids. Here the CDR3 DNA reads TGCAGCGTTGTCTGGGGCGGAGTAGAAGCTTTCTTT. Its protein is CSVVWGGVEAFF.

V usage is TRBV9 and J usage is TRBJ1-2; D may be TRBD1 (5 bases). Germline assignment: CDR1 SGDLS and CDR2 YYNGEE. CDR3 length equals 19 residues. The V and J ends lost 3 bases and 3 bases respectively, with 27 bases between them. Written as DNA, the CDR3 is TGTGCCAGCAGCGCTCGAGTCCGGGACCTCCACCGGGGGGACTATGGCTACACCTTC. Translation: CASSARVRDLHRGDYGYTF.